What follows are 17 T cell receptor beta chains derived from one specimen sequenced in a study of shared clonotypes between healthy human individuals. Naive CD8 populations comprised CD45RO-negative cells positively selected for CCR7, excluding terminally differentiated effector memory CD45RA+ cells. Clones were read by immunoSEQ multiplex PCR, and TCRdb kept only the in-frame ones, dropping some. Of some 2.1 million clones in the sample, over 85% were seen once. Specimen: naive CD8+ T cells sorted from blood. The source is a man in his late teens or twenties in good health.

The chain uses TRBV11-2 and TRBJ2-7, with TRBD1 matching over 10 bases. The CDR3 sequence is 15 residues long. In germline, CDR1 is SGHAT, CDR2 FQNNGV. The V segment lost 3 bases and the J segment 8 bases; nucleotides outside the gene matches: 10. The CDR3 nucleotides read TGTGCCAGCAGCTTGTCACCCGGGACAGGGGACCAGCAGTACTTC. It encodes CASSLSPGTGDQQYF. Full variable domain (rest looked up from reference TRBV11-2 and TRBJ2-7): EAGVAQSPRYKIIEKRQSVAFWCNPISGHATLYWYQQILGQGPKLLIQFQNNGVVDDSQLPKDRFSAERLKGVDSTLKIQPAKLEDSAVYLCASSLSPGTGDQQYFGPGTRLTVT.

V and J are TRBV29-1 and TRBJ1-2, with D unclear. This CDR3 region has 12 residues. V lost 6 bases and J 8 bases, leaving 16 bases between the germline ends. Germline CDR1 and CDR2: SQVTM and ANQGSEA. The DNA of the CDR3 is TGCAGCGTCACCACAGAGGGAGGGGGCTACACCTTC. As protein: CSVTTEGGGYTF.

The gene calls are TRBV9 and TRBJ2-7; a weak D match, TRBD1 (6 bases). Per germline, CDR1 SGDLS and CDR2 YYNGEE. V shed 2 bases and J shed 2 bases, with 17 bases lying between them. This CDR3 has 16 residues. DNA of the CDR3: TGTGCCAGCAGCGTGGGTTTGGACAGTGGGGCCTACGAGCAGTACTTC. This sequence encodes CASSVGLDSGAYEQYF.

This clone was detected a few times. The CDR3 DNA reads as TGTGCCTGGAGTGTATACAGCAACACTGAAGCTTTCTTT. It is translated as CAWSVYSNTEAFF. The chain has TRBV30 and TRBJ1-1; no firm D call. Germline V gene sequence: CDR1 GTSNPN, CDR2 SVGIG (reference sequence). This CDR3 region has 13 residues. The V end lost 0 bases, the J end lost 2 bases, and 7 bases lay between the germline ends.

V and J are TRBV7-6 and TRBJ1-3, with D maybe TRBD1 (5 bases). The CDR3 totals 16 residues. Germline CDR1 reads SGHVS; CDR2 reads FNYEAQ. Between the trimmed V and J ends, which lost 5 bases and 0 bases, there was a span of 14 bases. The CDR3 DNA follows: TGTGCCAGCAGCACTAGGGACCCCCTCTCTGGAAACACCATATATTTT. Translated: CASSTRDPLSGNTIYF.

The chain links TRBV9 to TRBJ2-5; 8 bases line up with TRBD1. With 0 bases clipped from V and 3 bases from J, the junction kept 4 bases outside the gene matches. The CDR3 has 15 residues. Germline V lookup: CDR1 SGDLS, CDR2 YYNGEE. This CDR3 is CASSVAHRGEETQYF. CDR3 nucleotides: TGTGCCAGCAGCGTAGCCCACAGGGGGGAAGAGACCCAGTACTTC.

J is TRBJ2-3 and V is TRBV27; 8 nucleotides line up with TRBD2. Per the germline V gene, CDR1 is MNHEY and CDR2 is SMNVEV (reference sequence). The CDR3 sequence is 17 residues long. The trim removed 5 bases at V and 2 bases at J, leaving 12 bases unmatched. CDR3: CASSPLVGGGSTDTQYF. The CDR3 coding sequence is TGTGCCAGCAGTCCGCTTGTGGGCGGGGGGTCCACAGATACGCAGTATTTT.

The J gene is TRBJ2-7, the V gene TRBV27; 9 bases are shared with TRBD1. Losses at the gene ends were 0 bases for V and 4 bases for J; bases not matched to a gene: 7. Germline lookup yields CDR1 MNHEY and CDR2 SMNVEV (reference sequence). The CDR3 loop spans 16 amino acids. CDR3 nucleotide sequence: TGTGCCAGCAGTTTATCCCCGACAGGGGGAGCGTACGAGCAGTACTTC. As protein: CASSLSPTGGAYEQYF.

This clone was seen only a few times. At one boundary the junction diverges from the germline segment, which might be a read error. The CDR3 bases are TGTGCTAGCAGCCCACGACAGGGGGATACCGGGGAGCTGTTTTTT. Its protein product is CASSPRQGDTGELFF. This chain connects TRBV7-7 to TRBJ2-2; 9 bases align to TRBD1. Germline-derived CDR1 and CDR2 are SSHAT and FNYEAQ (reference sequence). This CDR3 spans 15 amino acids.

This rearrangement joins TRBV5-6 to TRBJ2-7; D unclear. CDR3 length equals 14 residues. Germline V gene data show CDR1 as SGHDT and CDR2 as YYEEEE. Trimming removed 1 base at V and 1 base at J, with 9 bases between. The DNA of the CDR3 is TGTGCCAGCAGCTTGTTTGTTGGTTCCTACGAGCAGTACTTC. Protein sequence: CASSLFVGSYEQYF.

The V call is TRBV6-1, the J call TRBJ2-7; D is ambiguous. Germline CDR1 MNHNS, CDR2 SASEGT. This CDR3 region has 20 residues. Trimming stripped 1 base from V and 3 bases from J, with 28 bases between. The CDR3 coding sequence is TGTGCCAGCAGTGAAGACTGGGCCTCCGTTCGACTGCGCCTCGACTACGAGCAGTACTTC. Amino acids: CASSEDWASVRLRLDYEQYF.

For this clone: A read error may account for a junction end that differs from germline. This chain joins TRBV11-2 and TRBJ2-3; 12 bases fit TRBD2. The CDR3 runs to 16 residues. The germline V gene encodes CDR1 SGHAT and CDR2 FQNNGV. CDR3 sequence reads: CASTLEGLAGTDTQYF. The CDR3, as DNA: TGTGCCAGCACCTTAGAAGGACTAGCGGGGACAGATACGCAGTATTTT.

A note on this clone: The sample carries other DNA sequences with the same CDR3. The CDR3 nucleotides read TGTGCCAGCAGCTTAGATCCGGGAGCCTACGAGCAGTACTTC. It specifies CASSLDPGAYEQYF. V usage is TRBV11-2 and J usage is TRBJ2-7; possibly TRBD2 for D (6 bases). V lost 0 bases and J lost 2, with 8 bases in between. The CDR3 contains 14 residues. The germline gives CDR1 SGHAT, CDR2 FQNNGV.

This sequence joins TRBV5-4 and TRBJ1-6; a possible D gene is TRBD1 (6 bases). Trimming pared 4 bases from V and 11 bases from J, leaving 16 bases between. The CDR3 has 14 amino acids. The germline gives CDR1 SGHNT, CDR2 YYREEE (reference sequence). In DNA, the CDR3 is TGTGCCAGCAGCCTGACAGGTCCTGCGGCACCCCTCCACTTT. Amino acid sequence: CASSLTGPAAPLHF.

The J gene is TRBJ1-2, the V gene TRBV5-4; possible D gene TRBD1, 5 bases. This CDR3 has 14 residues. The germline CDR1 and CDR2 sequences are SGHNT and YYREEE (reference sequence). Trimming shortened V by 4 bases and J by 2 bases, and 12 bases separated the two germline ends. CDR3 sequence: CASSGDPDNYGYTF. CDR3 sequence (DNA): TGTGCCAGCAGCGGGGACCCAGACAACTATGGCTACACCTTC.

Turning to this clone: Distinct nucleotide sequences in the sample also encode this CDR3. This chain uses TRBV6-5 with TRBJ2-7; TRBD2 might be the D (5 bases). V was shortened by 0 bases and J by 2 bases, with 8 bases between the two germline ends. The CDR3 covers 14 residues. From germline, CDR1 is MNHEY and CDR2 SVGAGI. CDR3 region: CASSYSGEAYEQYF. The DNA of the CDR3 is TGTGCCAGCAGTTACTCGGGAGAGGCCTACGAGCAGTACTTC.

The rearrangement joins TRBV5-1 to TRBJ1-4, with a possible D match to TRBD1 (6 bases). The CDR3 spans 15 residues. Per germline, CDR1 SGHRS and CDR2 YFSETQ. Trimming left V 3 bases short and J 4 bases short, with 13 bases between. The CDR3, as DNA: TGCGCCAGCAGCTCCCAACAGGGCTTTAATGAAAAACTGTTTTTT. Translating it yields CASSSQQGFNEKLFF. Using reference TRBV5-1 and TRBJ1-4 for the parts outside the CDR3, the full variable domain is KAGVTQTPRYLIKTRGQQVTLSCSPISGHRSVSWYQQTPGQGLQFLFEYFSETQRNKGNFPGRFSGRQFSNSRSEMNVSTLELGDSALYLCASSSQQGFNEKLFFGSGTQLSVL.